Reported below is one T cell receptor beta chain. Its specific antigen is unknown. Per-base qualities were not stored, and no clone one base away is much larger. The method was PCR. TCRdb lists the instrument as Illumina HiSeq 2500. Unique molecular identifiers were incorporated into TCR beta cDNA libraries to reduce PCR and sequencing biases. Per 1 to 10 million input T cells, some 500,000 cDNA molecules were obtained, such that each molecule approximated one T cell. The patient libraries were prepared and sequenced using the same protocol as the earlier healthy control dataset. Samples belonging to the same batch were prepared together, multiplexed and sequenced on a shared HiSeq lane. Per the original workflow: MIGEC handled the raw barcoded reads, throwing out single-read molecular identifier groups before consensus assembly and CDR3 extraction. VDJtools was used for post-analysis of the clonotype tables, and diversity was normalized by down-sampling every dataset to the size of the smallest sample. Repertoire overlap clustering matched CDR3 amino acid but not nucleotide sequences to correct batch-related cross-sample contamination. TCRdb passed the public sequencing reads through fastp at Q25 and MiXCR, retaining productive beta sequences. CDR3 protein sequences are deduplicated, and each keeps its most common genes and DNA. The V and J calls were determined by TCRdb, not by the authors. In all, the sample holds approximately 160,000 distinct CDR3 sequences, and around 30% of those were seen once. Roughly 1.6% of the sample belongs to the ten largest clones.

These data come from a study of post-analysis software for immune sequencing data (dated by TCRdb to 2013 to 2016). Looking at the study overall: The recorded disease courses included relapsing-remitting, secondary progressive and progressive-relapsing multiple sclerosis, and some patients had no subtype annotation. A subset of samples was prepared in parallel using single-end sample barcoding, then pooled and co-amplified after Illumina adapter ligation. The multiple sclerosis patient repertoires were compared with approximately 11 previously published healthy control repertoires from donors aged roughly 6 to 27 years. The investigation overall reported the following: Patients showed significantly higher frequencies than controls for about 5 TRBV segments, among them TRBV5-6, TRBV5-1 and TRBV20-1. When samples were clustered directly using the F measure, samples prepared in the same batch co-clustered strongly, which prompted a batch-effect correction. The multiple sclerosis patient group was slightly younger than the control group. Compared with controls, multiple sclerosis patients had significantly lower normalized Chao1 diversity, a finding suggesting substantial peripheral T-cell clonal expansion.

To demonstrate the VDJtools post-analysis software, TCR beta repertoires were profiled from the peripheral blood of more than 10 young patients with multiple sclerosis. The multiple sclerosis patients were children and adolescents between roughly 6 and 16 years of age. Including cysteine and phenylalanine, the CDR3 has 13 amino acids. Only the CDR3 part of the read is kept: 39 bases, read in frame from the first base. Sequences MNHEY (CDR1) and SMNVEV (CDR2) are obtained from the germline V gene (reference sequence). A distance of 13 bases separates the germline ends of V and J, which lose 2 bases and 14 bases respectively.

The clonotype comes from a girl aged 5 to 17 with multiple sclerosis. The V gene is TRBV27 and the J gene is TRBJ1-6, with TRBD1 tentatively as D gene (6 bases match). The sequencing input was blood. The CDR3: CASSLDRRTALHF. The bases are TGTGCCAGCAGTTTAGACAGGCGTACGGCCCTCCACTTT.